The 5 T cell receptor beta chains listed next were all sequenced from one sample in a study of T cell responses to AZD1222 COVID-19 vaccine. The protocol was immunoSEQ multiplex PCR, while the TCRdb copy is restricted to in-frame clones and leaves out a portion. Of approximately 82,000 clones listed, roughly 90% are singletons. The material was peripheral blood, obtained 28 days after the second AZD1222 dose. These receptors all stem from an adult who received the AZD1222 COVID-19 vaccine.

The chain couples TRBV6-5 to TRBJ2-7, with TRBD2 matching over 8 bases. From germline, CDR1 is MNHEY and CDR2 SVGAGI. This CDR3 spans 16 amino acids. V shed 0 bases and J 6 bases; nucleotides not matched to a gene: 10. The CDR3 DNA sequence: TGTGCCAGCAGTTACTCGCCGGGACTAGGAACTTCCGAGCAGTACTTC. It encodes CASSYSPGLGTSEQYF.

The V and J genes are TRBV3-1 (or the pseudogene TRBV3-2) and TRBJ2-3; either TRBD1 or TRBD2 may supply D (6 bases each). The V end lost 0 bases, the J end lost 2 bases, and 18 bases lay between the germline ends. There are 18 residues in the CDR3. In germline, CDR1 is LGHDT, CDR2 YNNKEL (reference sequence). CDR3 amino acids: CASSQDSGARLNTDTQYF. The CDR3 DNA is TGTGCCAGCAGCCAAGATTCGGGGGCGAGACTAAACACAGATACGCAGTATTTT.

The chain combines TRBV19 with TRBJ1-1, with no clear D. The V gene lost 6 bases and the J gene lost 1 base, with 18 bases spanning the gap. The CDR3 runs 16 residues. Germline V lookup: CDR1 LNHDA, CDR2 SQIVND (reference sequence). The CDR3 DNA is TGTGCCAGTAGCAGATCAGGCAAACCAACGAACACTGAAGCTTTCTTT. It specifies CASSRSGKPTNTEAFF.

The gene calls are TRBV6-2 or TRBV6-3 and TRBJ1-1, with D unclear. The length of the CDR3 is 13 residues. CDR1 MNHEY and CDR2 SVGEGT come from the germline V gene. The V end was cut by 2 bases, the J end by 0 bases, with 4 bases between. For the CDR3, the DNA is TGTGCCAGCAGTTACGTGGTGAACACTGAAGCTTTCTTT. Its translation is CASSYVVNTEAFF.

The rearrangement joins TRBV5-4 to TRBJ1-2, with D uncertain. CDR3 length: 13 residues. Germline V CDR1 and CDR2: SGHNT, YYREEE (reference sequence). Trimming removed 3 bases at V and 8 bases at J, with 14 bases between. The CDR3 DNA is TGTGCCAGCAGCTCCCTGGGTGTTGAGGGCTACACCTTC. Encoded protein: CASSSLGVEGYTF.